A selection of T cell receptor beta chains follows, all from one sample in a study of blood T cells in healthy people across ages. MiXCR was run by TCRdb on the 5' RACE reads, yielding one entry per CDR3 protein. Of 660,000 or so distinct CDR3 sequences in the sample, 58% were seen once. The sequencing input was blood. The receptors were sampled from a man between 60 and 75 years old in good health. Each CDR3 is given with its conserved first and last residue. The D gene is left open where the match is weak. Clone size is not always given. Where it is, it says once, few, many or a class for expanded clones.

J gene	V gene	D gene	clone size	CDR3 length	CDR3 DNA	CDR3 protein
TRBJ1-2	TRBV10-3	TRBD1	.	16	TGTGCCATAAGGCGGACAGGTTACGAACCTAACTATGGCTACACCTTC	CAIRRTGYEPNYGYTF
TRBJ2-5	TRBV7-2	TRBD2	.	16	TGTGCCGTTCGGTCGGTAGCGGGGGCGCCTACGGAGACCCAGTACTTC	CAVRSVAGAPTETQYF
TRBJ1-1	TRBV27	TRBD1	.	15	TGTGCCAGCAGTATAGGGACAGGGGCGAACACTGAAGCTTTCTTT	CASSIGTGANTEAFF
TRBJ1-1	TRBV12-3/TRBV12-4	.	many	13	TGTGCCAGCAGCTTAACAGGGAACACTGAAGCTTTCTTT	CASSLTGNTEAFF
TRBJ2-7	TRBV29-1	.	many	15	TGCAGCGTTGCGGGTAGAGGGACCGCCTCCTACGAGCAGTACTTC	CSVAGRGTASYEQYF
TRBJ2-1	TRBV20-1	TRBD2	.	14	TGCAGTGCTAGAAGCGGGGGCCACTACAATGAGCAGTTCTTC	CSARSGGHYNEQFF
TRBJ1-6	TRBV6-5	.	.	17	TGTGCCAGCAGTTACTCTTCACCTCTCCAACATAATTCACCACTCCACTTT	CASSYSSPLQHNSPLHF
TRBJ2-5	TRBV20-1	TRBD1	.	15	TGCAGTGCTAGGTTCGGGACAGGGGGCTTCGAGACCCAGTACTTC	CSARFGTGGFETQYF
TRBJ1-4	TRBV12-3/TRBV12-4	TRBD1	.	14	TGTGCCAGCAGCATGACAGGGATTAATGAAAAACTGTTTTTT	CASSMTGINEKLFF
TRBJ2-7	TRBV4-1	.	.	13	TGCGCCAGCAGCCAAGACCCCTTGAACGAGCAGTACTTC	CASSQDPLNEQYF
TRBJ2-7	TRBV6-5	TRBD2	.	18	TGTGCCAGCAGTTTCTCCGGACTAGCGGGGGCCGCCACCTACGAGCAGTACTTC	CASSFSGLAGAATYEQYF
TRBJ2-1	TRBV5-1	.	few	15	TGCGCCAGCAGCTTGGCCGGGCTTCGAAACAATGAGCAGTTCTTC	CASSLAGLRNNEQFF
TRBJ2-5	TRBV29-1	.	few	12	TGCAGCGTTGTAGAGGTTCAAGAGACCCAGTACTTC	CSVVEVQETQYF
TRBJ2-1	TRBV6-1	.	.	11	TGTGCCAGCGATGGCTACAATGAGCAGTTCTTC	CASDGYNEQFF
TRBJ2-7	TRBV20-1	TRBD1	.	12	TGCAGTGCTAAGGGACAGGGGTACGAGCAGTACTTC	CSAKGQGYEQYF
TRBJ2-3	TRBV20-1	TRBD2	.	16	TGCAGTGCTAGAAGACTAGCGGGGGGAATGGGTGATACGCAGTATTTT	CSARRLAGGMGDTQYF
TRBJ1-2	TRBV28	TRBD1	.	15	TGTGCCAGCAGCACTGCGGACAGGTCCGACTATGGCTACACCTTC	CASSTADRSDYGYTF
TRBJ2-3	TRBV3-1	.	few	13	TGTGCCAGCAGCCAGCAACCGGGGTATACGCAGTATTTT	CASSQQPGYTQYF
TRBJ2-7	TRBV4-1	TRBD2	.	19	TGCGCCAGCAGCCAAGATAGTATCGTGGTAGCGGGCCCATTTTACGAGCAGTACTTC	CASSQDSIVVAGPFYEQYF
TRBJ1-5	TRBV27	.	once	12	TGTGCCAGCAGAAGTGGCAATCAGCCCCAGCATTTT	CASRSGNQPQHF
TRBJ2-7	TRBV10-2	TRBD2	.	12	TGCGCCAGCTCGACTAGCGGTAACGAGCAGTACTTC	CASSTSGNEQYF
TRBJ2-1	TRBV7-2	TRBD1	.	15	TGTGCCAGCAGCTCCTACAGGGGGCCGGGGAATGAGCAGTTCTTC	CASSSYRGPGNEQFF
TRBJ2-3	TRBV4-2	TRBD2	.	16	TGTGCCAGCAGCCAAGATTGGGTCGGGGGGGCGGGTACGCAGTATTTT	CASSQDWVGGAGTQYF
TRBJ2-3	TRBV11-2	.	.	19	TGTGCCAGCAGCCGGAACAGCCTGACTAGTTCCCTAAACACAGATACGCAGTATTTT	CASSRNSLTSSLNTDTQYF
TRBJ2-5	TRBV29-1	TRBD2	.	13	TGCAGCGGTGGGACTAGCGGGGATAAGACCCAGTACTTC	CSGGTSGDKTQYF
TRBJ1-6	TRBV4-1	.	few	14	TGCGCCAGCAGCCCACCGGACAGAAGATCACCCCTCCACTTT	CASSPPDRRSPLHF
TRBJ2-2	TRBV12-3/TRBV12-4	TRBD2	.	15	TGTGCCAGCCGGACTAGTGTCGGGTGGTTCGGGGAGCTGTTTTTT	CASRTSVGWFGELFF
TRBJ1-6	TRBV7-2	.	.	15	TGTGCCAGCAGCTTAGGCAGGGGAGGGCGTTCACCCCTCCACTTT	CASSLGRGGRSPLHF
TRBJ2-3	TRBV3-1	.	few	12	TGTGCCAGCAGGGGTCCCACAGATACGCAGTATTTT	CASRGPTDTQYF
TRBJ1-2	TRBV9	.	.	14	TGTGCCAGCAGCGTAGCTCCCGAACATTATGGCTACACCTTC	CASSVAPEHYGYTF
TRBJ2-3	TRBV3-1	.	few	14	TGTGCCAGCAGCCAGGGCGTAAATACAGATACGCAGTATTTT	CASSQGVNTDTQYF
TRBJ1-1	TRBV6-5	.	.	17	TGTGCCAGCAGTTTTACGACATTAGCGACAGGAACAGATGAAGCTTTCTTT	CASSFTTLATGTDEAFF